The next 27 T cell receptor beta chains were all read from a single sample in a study of radiotherapy plus CTLA-4 blockade in lung cancer. Assay: immunoSEQ multiplex PCR; the TCRdb copy retains only in-frame clones and omits some. The sample holds fewer than 65,000 clones; 77% are singletons and the top ten take about 2.5%. Sequenced material: peripheral blood, taken from a patient treated with radiotherapy plus ipilimumab. Receptor source: a human donor with non-small cell lung cancer whose response to radiotherapy plus ipilimumab could not be evaluated.

The J gene is TRBJ2-7, the V gene TRBV5-6, with 10 bases that match TRBD2. J gave up 4 bases and V 3 bases, and 7 bases lay outside the gene matches. Looked up from germline, CDR1 is SGHDT and CDR2 is YYEEEE. The CDR3 spans 15 residues. The CDR3, as DNA: TGTGCCAGCAGCTGGGGAGCGGGAGGGCCTTACGAGCAGTACTTC. Translation gives CASSWGAGGPYEQYF.

Regarding this clone: The junction and the germline gene differ at one end; a read error may be behind it. The chain couples TRBV27 to TRBJ1-5, with D unclear. The germline gives CDR1 MNHEY, CDR2 SMNVEV (reference sequence). The CDR3 sequence is 16 residues long. The CDR3: CASSLSRPVSNQPQHF. The CDR3 DNA is TGTGCCAGCAGTCTATCTCGCCCAGTAAGCAATCAGCCCCAGCATTTT.

The V and J genes are TRBV7-6 and TRBJ2-1; D possibly corresponds to TRBD2 (5 bases). V lost 1 base and J 3 bases, leaving 10 bases between the germline ends. Germline CDR1 SGHVS, CDR2 FNYEAQ. The CDR3 spans 15 residues. CDR3 DNA: TGTGCCAGCAGCTTAGGGGTGACTAACTACAATGAGCAGTTCTTC. The encoded protein is CASSLGVTNYNEQFF.

CDR3 coding DNA: TGCGCCAGCAGCACGGGACTAGCACGTGAGCAGTTCTTC. It translates to CASSTGLAREQFF. The rearrangement links TRBV4-1 to TRBJ2-1; TRBD2 matches 9 bases. CDR3 length: 13 amino acids. V was clipped by 5 bases and J by 9 bases; unmatched bases: 5. Germline CDR1 MGHRA, CDR2 YSYEKL.

CDR3 in amino acids: CASSPGGEFEGNTIYF. In DNA, the CDR3 is TGTGCCAGCAGCCCGGGAGGGGAATTTGAGGGAAACACCATATATTTT. The V and J genes are TRBV5-4 and TRBJ1-3; perhaps TRBD1 as D (5 bases). Germline CDR1 reads SGHNT; CDR2 reads YYREEE (reference sequence). Deletions cut 4 bases from V and 4 bases from J, with 18 bases between. The CDR3 runs 16 residues.

The chain links TRBV5-4 to TRBJ1-1; D may be TRBD1 (6 bases). Germline V lookup: CDR1 SGHNT, CDR2 YYREEE (reference sequence). V lost 4 bases, J lost 4 bases, and 14 bases lay in between. CDR3 length: 14 residues. The CDR3 nucleotides are TGTGCCAGCAGCCCTCGTCCAGGGGTCACTGAAGCTTTCTTT. Translated: CASSPRPGVTEAFF.

Points on this clone: One base away lies a much larger clone, so this may be a sequencing read error. The rearrangement uses TRBV7-9 and TRBJ1-1; unclear D gene. The V end was cut by 1 base, the J end by 4 bases, with 4 bases between. Germline loops: CDR1 SEHNR, CDR2 FQNEAQ (reference sequence). The CDR3 is 12 residues long. CDR3 sequence (DNA): TGTGCCAGCAGCTTAGGGAGCACTGAAGCTTTCTTT. Translated: CASSLGSTEAFF.

The genes are TRBV10-2 and TRBJ2-1, with D perhaps matching TRBD2 (6 bases). CDR1 and CDR2 (germline): WSHSY, SAAADI. V shed 2 bases and J shed 8 bases, with 19 bases lying between them. The CDR3 covers 16 residues. In DNA form, the CDR3 reads TGCGCCAGCAGTGAGCCCCGGACCACGTGGAGGGATGAGCAGTTCTTC. Protein product: CASSEPRTTWRDEQFF.

This clone was detected only once. The CDR3 is CASSLLAGGGETQYF. The CDR3 DNA is TGTGCCAGCAGCCTACTAGCGGGGGGGGGAGAGACCCAGTACTTC. V usage is TRBV7-2 and J usage is TRBJ2-5; TRBD2 agrees at 13 bases. Germline V lookup: CDR1 SGHTA, CDR2 FQGNSA. Trimming removed 5 bases from V and 4 bases from J; junction bases left unmatched: 4. The CDR3 contains 15 residues. The full variable domain, with the rest looked up from reference TRBV7-2 and TRBJ2-5, is GAGVSQSPSNKVTEKGKDVELRCDPISGHTALYWYRQSLGQGLEFLIYFQGNSAPDKSGLPSDRFSAERTGGSVSTLTIQRTQQEDSAVYLCASSLLAGGGETQYFGPGTRLLVL.

This clone came up once. The chain carries TRBV9 and TRBJ2-1; 12 nucleotides line up with TRBD2. V was pared by 4 bases and J by 7 bases, with 6 bases of the junction left unmatched. Germline V CDR1 and CDR2: SGDLS, YYNGEE. This CDR3 is built from 15 residues. The CDR3 DNA reads TGTGCCAGCAGCCCGACTAGCGGGAGTTGGAATGAGCAGTTCTTC. The encoded protein is CASSPTSGSWNEQFF.

The genes are TRBV7-9 and TRBJ2-1, with 9 bases aligning to TRBD2. Trimming at V came to 0 bases and at J to 8 bases, leaving 8 bases not matched to a gene. The CDR3 is 16 residues long. Germline CDR1 is SEHNR and CDR2 is FQNEAQ (reference sequence). For the CDR3, the DNA is TGTGCCAGCAGCTTAGCGGTGGTAGCGGGAGTCGATGAGCAGTTCTTC. This gives the protein CASSLAVVAGVDEQFF.

There are a few counts of this clone. The CDR3 loop is CASSPQGQGVGNGYTF. As DNA, the CDR3 is TGTGCCAGCAGTCCCCAAGGACAGGGGGTGGGGAATGGCTACACCTTC. The gene calls are TRBV28 and TRBJ1-2, with TRBD1 identical over 10 bases. Germline V gene lookup returns CDR1 MDHEN and CDR2 SYDVKM. The trim removed 5 bases at V and 6 bases at J, leaving 12 bases unmatched. This CDR3 is built from 16 residues.

This clone is labeled as medium-sized. The chain recombines TRBV7-9 with TRBJ2-7, with TRBD1 matching 7 bases. This CDR3 contains 14 residues. Germline V gene sequence: CDR1 SEHNR, CDR2 FQNEAQ (reference sequence). Trimming cost V 1 base and J 5 bases; bases outside gene matches: 5. The DNA for the CDR3 is TGTGCCAGCAGCTTAGGACAGGGCAGGGACGAGCAGTACTTC. Protein: CASSLGQGRDEQYF.

In this sample, this clone turned up a few times. This chain uses TRBV28 with TRBJ1-1; 7 bases line up with TRBD1. Germline CDR1 is MDHEN and CDR2 is SYDVKM. V dropped 8 bases and J dropped 7; count of bases not matched to a gene: 7. The CDR3 length is 12 residues. The CDR3 loop is CASLRGLSEAFF. As DNA, the CDR3 is TGTGCCAGCCTCAGGGGGTTGAGTGAAGCTTTCTTT.

This chain links TRBV30 with TRBJ2-7, with a tentative D call TRBD1 (5 bases). This CDR3 contains 13 residues. Germline V gives CDR1 GTSNPN, CDR2 SVGIG (reference sequence). Between the trimmed V and J ends, which lost 4 bases and 9 bases, there was a span of 19 bases. CDR3 region: CAWTSTGLSSQYF. The CDR3 DNA is TGTGCCTGGACCTCCACAGGCCTTTCCTCGCAGTACTTC.

The J gene is TRBJ1-2, the V gene TRBV5-4, with 7 bases matching TRBD1. V lost 3 bases, J lost 5 bases, and 13 bases stayed unmatched. Germline V gene lookup returns CDR1 SGHNT and CDR2 YYREEE (reference sequence). The CDR3 covers 16 residues. CDR3 loop: CASSSPTETGIYGYTF. CDR3 coding DNA: TGTGCCAGCAGCTCCCCAACAGAGACAGGGATTTATGGCTACACCTTC.

This clone was observed a handful of times. J is TRBJ2-1 and V is TRBV4-3; 8 nucleotides line up with TRBD2. There are 18 residues in the CDR3. CDR1 LGHNA and CDR2 YSLEER come from the germline V gene. The V and J ends lost 0 bases and 7 bases, in that order; junction bases with no gene match: 14. CDR3 nucleotide sequence: TGCGCCAGCAGCCAAGATCGTGTTGGCGGGGGGCTCTTGAATGAGCAGTTCTTC. Translating gives CASSQDRVGGGLLNEQFF.

This clone was detected a few times. The V gene is TRBV11-2, the J gene TRBJ2-7; D gene ambiguous. The CDR3 has 12 residues. Germline-derived CDR1 and CDR2 are SGHAT and FQNNGV. Trimming pared 0 bases from V and 6 bases from J, leaving 6 bases between. The CDR3, as DNA: TGTGCCAGCAGCTTAGAACGGTTCGAGCAGTACTTC. Amino acids: CASSLERFEQYF.

The chain recombines TRBV7-2 with TRBJ1-4; D is uncertain. V gave up 1 base and J gave up 10 bases, with 16 bases separating them. Germline V CDR1 and CDR2: SGHTA, FQGNSA. The CDR3 covers 15 residues. The CDR3 loop is CASSLGYSGGGKLFF. The CDR3 coding sequence is TGTGCCAGCAGCTTAGGTTACTCGGGAGGAGGAAAACTGTTTTTT.

The chain is built from TRBV2 and TRBJ2-6; TRBD1 agrees at 8 bases. This CDR3 spans 16 amino acids. Looked up from germline, CDR1 is SNHLY and CDR2 is FYNNEI. Trimming took 9 bases from V and 2 from J; bases not matched to a gene: 9. CDR3 DNA: TGTGCCAGTTCGGGACAGGCGACTCCTGGGGCCAACGTCCTGACTTTC. Translating it yields CASSGQATPGANVLTF.

This sequence joins TRBV7-2 and TRBJ1-2; D gene unclear. The CDR3 is 15 amino acids. The V and J ends lost 1 base and 2 bases respectively, with 11 bases between them. The V gene's germline CDR1 is SGHTA and CDR2 FQGNSA. The CDR3 DNA reads TGTGCCAGCAGCTTAGGGTCGGGTTTGAACTATGGCTACACCTTC. Its protein is CASSLGSGLNYGYTF.

Of note for this clone: The same CDR3 is also encoded by other DNA sequences in this sample. V gene TRBV5-1 combines with J gene TRBJ2-6, with D maybe TRBD1 (6 bases). Trimming removed 4 bases from V and 7 bases from J, with 18 bases in between. The germline gives CDR1 SGHRS, CDR2 YFSETQ. This CDR3 is built from 16 residues. The DNA of the CDR3 is TGCGCCAGCAGCCACCTCCAGGGGCCAGGAGCCAACGTCCTGACTTTC. It encodes CASSHLQGPGANVLTF.

The chain links TRBV10-1 to TRBJ1-1; 7 bases are a match to TRBD1. The V segment lost 8 bases and the J segment 0 bases; nucleotides outside the gene matches: 18. The CDR3 length is 18 residues. Germline-derived CDR1 and CDR2 are WNHNN and SYGVQD (reference sequence). CDR3 region: CASPPQGGGSEMNTEAFF. The CDR3 DNA sequence: TGCGCCAGCCCCCCCCAGGGGGGCGGTTCGGAAATGAACACTGAAGCTTTCTTT.

The rearrangement joins TRBV2 to TRBJ2-3; D call uncertain. CDR3 length: 13 amino acids. Germline CDR1 and CDR2: SNHLY and FYNNEI. Trimming removed 2 bases at V and 4 bases at J, with 7 bases between. CDR3 sequence reads: CASSELVPDTQYF. For the CDR3, the DNA is TGTGCCAGCAGTGAACTAGTTCCAGATACGCAGTATTTT.

The J gene is TRBJ1-5, the V gene TRBV6-1, with unresolved D. This CDR3 region has 15 residues. V was trimmed by 9 bases and J by 3 bases, leaving 18 bases between them. Germline values: CDR1 MNHNS, CDR2 SASEGT. The CDR3 protein is CASCRSRANNQPQHF. The CDR3 nucleotides read TGTGCCAGTTGTAGGTCGCGGGCGAACAATCAGCCCCAGCATTTT.

This clone was detected only once. The rearrangement links TRBV7-9 to TRBJ2-1, with TRBD2 identical over 9 bases. This CDR3 spans 14 amino acids. The V segment lost 2 bases and the J segment 8 bases; nucleotides outside the gene matches: 4. In germline, CDR1 is SEHNR, CDR2 FQNEAQ (reference sequence). The CDR3 reads CASSLRGGGDEQFF. The CDR3 coding sequence is TGTGCCAGCAGCTTAAGGGGCGGGGGGGATGAGCAGTTCTTC.

This chain uses TRBV7-2 with TRBJ1-5; D remains ambiguous. The CDR3 totals 15 residues. V gave up 5 bases and J gave up 7 bases, with 18 bases separating them. The germline V gene has CDR1 SGHTA and CDR2 FQGNSA. CDR3 sequence reads: CASSEAPLMYQPQHF. CDR3 sequence (DNA): TGTGCCAGCAGCGAAGCCCCCCTGATGTACCAGCCCCAGCATTTT.